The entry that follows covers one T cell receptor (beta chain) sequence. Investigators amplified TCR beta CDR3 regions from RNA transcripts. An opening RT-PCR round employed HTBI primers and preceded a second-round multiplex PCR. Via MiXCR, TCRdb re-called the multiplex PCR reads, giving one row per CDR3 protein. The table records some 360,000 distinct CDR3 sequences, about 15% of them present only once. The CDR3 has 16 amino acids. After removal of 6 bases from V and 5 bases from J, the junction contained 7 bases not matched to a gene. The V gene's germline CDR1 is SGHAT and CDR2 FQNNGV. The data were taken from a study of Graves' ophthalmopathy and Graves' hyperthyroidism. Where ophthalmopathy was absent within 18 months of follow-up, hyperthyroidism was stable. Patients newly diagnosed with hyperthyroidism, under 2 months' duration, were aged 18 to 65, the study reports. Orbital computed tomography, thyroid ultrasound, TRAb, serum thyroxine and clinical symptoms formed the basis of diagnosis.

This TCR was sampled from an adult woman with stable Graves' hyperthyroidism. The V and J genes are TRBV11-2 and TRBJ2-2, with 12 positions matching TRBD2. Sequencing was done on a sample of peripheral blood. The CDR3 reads CASRPTSGSLTGELFF. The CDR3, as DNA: TGTGCCAGCAGACCGACTAGCGGGAGCCTTACCGGGGAGCTGTTTTTT.